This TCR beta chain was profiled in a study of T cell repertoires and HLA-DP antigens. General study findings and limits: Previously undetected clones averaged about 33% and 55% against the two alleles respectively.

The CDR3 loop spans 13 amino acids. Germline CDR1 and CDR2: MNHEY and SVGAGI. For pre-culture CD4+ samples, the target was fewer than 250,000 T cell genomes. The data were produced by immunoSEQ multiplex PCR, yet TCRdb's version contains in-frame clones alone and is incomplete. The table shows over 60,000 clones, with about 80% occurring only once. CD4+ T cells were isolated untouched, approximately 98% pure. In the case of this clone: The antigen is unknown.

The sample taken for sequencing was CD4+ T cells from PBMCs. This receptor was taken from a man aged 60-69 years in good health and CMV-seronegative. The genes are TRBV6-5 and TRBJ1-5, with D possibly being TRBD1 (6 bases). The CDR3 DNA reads TGTGCTCCCCGGACAGATAGCAATCAGCCCCAGCATTTT. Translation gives CAPRTDSNQPQHF.